This T cell receptor (beta chain) was obtained from a study of human T cells and chemical hapten exposure. The CDR3 has 16 residues. The V gene end was trimmed by 4 bases and the J gene end by 0 bases; junction bases not matched to a gene: 10. CDR1 and CDR2 (germline): SGDLS, YYNGEE. TCRdb re-analysed the RACE reads in MiXCR, keeping a single row per CDR3 protein. The sample records about 68,000 distinct CDR3 sequences, roughly 9.7% being singletons. Time point here: pre-sensitization, week 0. The treatment: therapeutic diphenylcyclopropenone sensitization with weekly scalp DPC. Donors were 18 to 70-year-old alopecia patients suitable for DPC. The sample holds a few counts of this clonotype.

The sequenced sample was whole blood, obtained in connection with sensitization to the hapten diphenylcyclopropenone (DPC). This sequence was found in a woman between 45 and 60 years old with alopecia areata. Some clones in this sample may be carry-over from other donors' samples. The V gene is TRBV9, the J gene TRBJ2-7, with 7 positions matching TRBD2. The CDR3 sequence is CASSISGTSSSYEQYF. DNA for the CDR3: TGTGCCAGCAGCATAAGCGGGACCTCGAGCTCCTACGAGCAGTACTTC.